Listed here is a single TCR beta chain. The entry originates in a study of cytomegalovirus exposure and HLA in healthy donors. CDR3 length equals 14 residues. The trim removed 5 bases at V and 4 bases at J, leaving 4 bases unmatched. Germline values: CDR1 SEHNR, CDR2 FQNEAQ (reference sequence). The PCR had 60 Vbeta and 13 Jbeta primers. The method was immunoSEQ multiplex PCR; TCRdb's version includes in-frame clones alone and lacks a portion of them. The sample contains some 250,000 clones, about 81% of which appear only once. The donors were healthy bone marrow donors. Sequencing was carried out using PBMCs. The V call is TRBV7-9, the J call TRBJ1-2; TRBD1 matches 10 bases. This receptor was obtained from a woman in her forties in good health and CMV-seropositive. The CDR3 region is CASSQTGGGYGYTF. The CDR3 nucleotides read TGTGCCAGCAGCCAGACAGGGGGCGGCTATGGCTACACCTTC.